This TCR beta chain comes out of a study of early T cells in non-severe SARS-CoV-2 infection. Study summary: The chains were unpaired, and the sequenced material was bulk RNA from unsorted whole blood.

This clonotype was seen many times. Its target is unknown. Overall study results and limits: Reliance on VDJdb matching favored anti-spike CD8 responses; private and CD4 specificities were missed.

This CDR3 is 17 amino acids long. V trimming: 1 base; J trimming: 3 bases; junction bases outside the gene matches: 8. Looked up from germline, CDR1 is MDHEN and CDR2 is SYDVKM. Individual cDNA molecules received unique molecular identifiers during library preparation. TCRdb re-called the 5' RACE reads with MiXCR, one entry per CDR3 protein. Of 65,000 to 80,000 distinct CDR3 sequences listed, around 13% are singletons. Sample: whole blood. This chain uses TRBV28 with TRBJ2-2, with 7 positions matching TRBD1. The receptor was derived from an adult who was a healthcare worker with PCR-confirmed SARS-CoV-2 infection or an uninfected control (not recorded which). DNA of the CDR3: TGTGCCAGCAGTTTATCTGACAGGGCTGGGGACACCGGGGAGCTGTTTTTT. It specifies CASSLSDRAGDTGELFF.